The rows below give T cell receptor beta chains drawn from one sample of a study of blood T cell repertoires in COVID-19. Sequenced by immunoSEQ multiplex PCR; TCRdb stores in-frame clones only, minus some. This sample has around 200,000 clones; 80% to 90% occur once, and the top ten carry 0.55% to 0.75%. Sequencing was done on a sample of peripheral blood. Receptors were obtained from a man aged 35 to 55 with acute or convalescent COVID-19. CDR3s include the opening cysteine and the closing phenylalanine or tryptophan. A D gene is named only where the DNA matches it firmly. Clone size, where shown, is once, few, many, or a class for clones that have expanded.

v_call	j_call	clone_size	d_call	cdr3_aa	cdr3_nt
TRBV5-1	TRBJ2-3	NA	NA	CASRVAGPSDTQYF	TGCGCCAGTAGGGTCGCGGGGCCATCAGATACGCAGTATTTT
TRBV7-2	TRBJ2-7	NA	NA	CASSLAGLVNYEQYF	TGTGCCAGCAGCTTAGCGGGACTCGTCAACTACGAGCAGTACTTC
TRBV5-1	TRBJ2-7	NA	NA	CASSLKGDYEQYF	TGCGCCAGCAGCTTAAAGGGAGACTACGAGCAGTACTTC
TRBV29-1	TRBJ1-2	NA	TRBD1	CSVDGTGLNYGYTF	TGCAGCGTTGACGGGACAGGGTTAAACTATGGCTACACCTTC
TRBV11-3	TRBJ2-1	NA	TRBD2	CASSLSGTSGGGSYNEQFF	TGTGCCAGCAGCTTATCCGGGACTAGCGGGGGGGGCTCCTACAATGAGCAGTTCTTC
TRBV28	TRBJ2-7	few	NA	CASSLQGLGEQYF	TGTGCCAGCAGTTTACAGGGGTTGGGGGAGCAGTACTTC
TRBV18	TRBJ1-6	NA	NA	CASSPPSGAGNSPLHF	TGTGCCAGCTCCCCTCCAAGCGGGGCTGGTAATTCACCCCTCCACTTT
TRBV29-1	TRBJ2-7	NA	NA	CSVGGHDGEEQYF	TGCAGCGTTGGGGGACACGATGGGGAGGAGCAGTACTTC
TRBV3-1/TRBV3-2	TRBJ1-6	NA	NA	CASSHQGGNSPLHF	TGTGCCAGCAGCCATCAGGGTGGTAATTCACCCCTCCACTTT
TRBV6-5	TRBJ1-5	NA	NA	CASRKQGNSNQPQHF	TGTGCCAGCAGGAAACAGGGAAATAGCAATCAGCCCCAGCATTTT
TRBV5-1	TRBJ1-6	NA	TRBD1	CASSSQGAGSPLHF	TGCGCCAGCAGCTCACAGGGGGCTGGTTCACCCCTCCACTTT
TRBV7-2	TRBJ2-1	NA	TRBD2	CASSTSGFYNEQFF	TGTGCCAGCAGCACTAGCGGGTTTTACAATGAGCAGTTCTTC
TRBV28	TRBJ1-5	NA	NA	CASSFQSSAGNQPQHF	TGTGCCAGCAGTTTTCAGTCCTCGGCGGGCAATCAGCCCCAGCATTTT
TRBV5-8	TRBJ1-2	NA	NA	CASSPPVQGDYGYTF	TGTGCCAGCAGCCCCCCGGTTCAAGGGGACTATGGCTACACCTTC
TRBV10-3	TRBJ1-2	NA	TRBD1	CAISEWDSEGYTF	TGTGCCATCAGTGAGTGGGACAGCGAGGGCTACACCTTC
TRBV6-1	TRBJ2-1	once	NA	CASSDPRDSYNEQFF	TGTGCCAGCAGTGATCCCCGGGACTCATACAATGAGCAGTTCTTC
TRBV5-6	TRBJ1-1	NA	NA	CASSLYRGGTEAFF	TGTGCCAGCAGCTTGTATAGAGGGGGTACTGAAGCTTTCTTT
TRBV5-4	TRBJ2-7	NA	TRBD2	CASSFDVTSGFEQYF	TGTGCCAGCAGCTTCGACGTGACTAGCGGCTTCGAGCAGTACTTC
TRBV3-1/TRBV3-2	TRBJ2-3	NA	TRBD2	CASSQDGTSGGVRDTQYF	TGTGCCAGCAGCCAAGATGGGACTAGCGGGGGGGTTCGGGATACGCAGTATTTT
TRBV5-1	TRBJ2-2	NA	TRBD2	CASSPRTSGANTGELFF	TGCGCCAGCAGCCCCCGGACTAGCGGAGCGAACACCGGGGAGCTGTTTTTT
TRBV7-9	TRBJ2-1	NA	TRBD1	CASSPGTGNDEQFF	TGTGCCAGCAGCCCCGGGACAGGGAACGATGAGCAGTTCTTC
TRBV6-1	TRBJ2-3	NA	TRBD1	CASSADSGTGGRGTQYF	TGTGCCAGCAGTGCAGATTCGGGGACAGGGGGACGGGGTACGCAGTATTTT
TRBV11-3	TRBJ2-3	once	NA	CASSGGSTFTDTQYF	TGTGCCAGCAGCGGGGGGTCGACGTTCACAGATACGCAGTATTTT
TRBV5-1	TRBJ1-1	NA	TRBD1	CASSFDRGTEAFF	TGCGCCAGCAGCTTCGACAGGGGGACTGAAGCTTTCTTT
TRBV7-9	TRBJ2-2	few	TRBD1	CASSSGTVGRPGELFF	TGTGCCAGCAGCTCCGGGACAGTCGGTCGCCCCGGGGAGCTGTTTTTT
TRBV27	TRBJ1-5	NA	NA	CASSTIQGALSNQPQHF	TGTGCCAGCAGTACGATACAGGGCGCTCTGAGCAATCAGCCCCAGCATTTT
TRBV19	TRBJ1-1	NA	TRBD1	CASSIYFVGQPNTEAFF	TGTGCCAGTAGTATATATTTTGTGGGACAGCCGAACACTGAAGCTTTCTTT